One sample yielded the 13 T cell receptor beta chains listed below, sequenced in a study of blood T cell repertoires in COVID-19. Only in-frame clones appear in the TCRdb table, and some are missing; sequencing was by immunoSEQ multiplex PCR. Of fewer than 300,000 clones listed, 84% are singletons. Source material: peripheral blood. The source is a person aged 70 to 85 with COVID-19, enrolled during active disease.

This clone was counted a single time. The chain is built from TRBV15 and TRBJ2-7, with D tentatively TRBD2 (6 bases). CDR3 length: 15 amino acids. The germline gives CDR1 LNHNV, CDR2 YYDKDF (reference sequence). Trimming removed 0 bases from V and 2 bases from J, with 11 bases in between. The CDR3 is CATSRDMGLPYEQYF. The CDR3 nucleotides read TGTGCCACCAGCAGAGATATGGGACTGCCCTACGAGCAGTACTTC.

The chain is built from TRBV6-2 or TRBV6-3 and TRBJ2-2, with TRBD1 identical over 7 bases. CDR3 length equals 15 residues. CDR1 and CDR2 from the germline V gene are MNHEY and SVGEGT. The ends lost 3 bases at V and 7 bases at J; junction bases unmatched: 8. As DNA, the CDR3 is TGTGCCAGCAGTTATCAAAGGGGGCAATACGGGGAGCTGTTTTTT. It is translated as CASSYQRGQYGELFF.

CDR3 residues: CATRGGGSQTDTQYF. The CDR3, as DNA: TGTGCCACCCGGGGCGGGGGGTCCCAGACAGATACGCAGTATTTT. The J gene is TRBJ2-3, the V gene TRBV10-3; 8 bases are a match to TRBD2. The CDR3 runs 15 residues. Germline lookup yields CDR1 ENHRY and CDR2 SYGVKD. Trimming took 10 bases from V and 3 from J; bases not matched to a gene: 12.

This chain connects TRBV28 to TRBJ1-4, with 8 bases that match TRBD1. V lost 6 bases to trimming and J lost 5 bases; unmatched junction nucleotides: 11. Germline V gives CDR1 MDHEN, CDR2 SYDVKM. The CDR3 contains 16 residues. The CDR3 sequence is CASSQRGQVTNEKLFF. In DNA, the CDR3 is TGTGCCAGCAGCCAGAGGGGACAGGTGACAAATGAAAAACTGTTTTTT.

The gene calls are TRBV28 and TRBJ1-5, with TRBD1 matching 7 bases. Trimming at V came to 5 bases and at J to 4 bases, leaving 17 bases not matched to a gene. The length of the CDR3 is 18 residues. CDR1 is MDHEN, CDR2 SYDVKM, per germline. CDR3 nucleotide sequence: TGTGCCAGCAGTAAACCCCGATTCGACAGGGATCAAAATCAGCCCCAGCATTTT. It translates to CASSKPRFDRDQNQPQHF.

The chain employs TRBV11-2 and TRBJ2-1; D not resolved. Germline CDR1 and CDR2: SGHAT and FQNNGV. V gave up 6 bases and J gave up 0 bases, with 15 bases separating them. CDR3 length equals 16 residues. The CDR3, as DNA: TGTGCCAGCAGTCTCGGAGCAGTCAGCTCCTACAATGAGCAGTTCTTC. Protein product: CASSLGAVSSYNEQFF. Variable domain in full (rest from reference TRBV11-2 and TRBJ2-1): EAGVAQSPRYKIIEKRQSVAFWCNPISGHATLYWYQQILGQGPKLLIQFQNNGVVDDSQLPKDRFSAERLKGVDSTLKIQPAKLEDSAVYLCASSLGAVSSYNEQFFGPGTRLTVL.

The chain carries TRBV7-2 and TRBJ2-2, with D possibly matching TRBD2 (6 bases). The germline gives CDR1 SGHTA, CDR2 FQGNSA. This CDR3 has 16 residues. With 2 bases removed from V and 1 base from J, the gap between germline ends came to 11 bases. The CDR3 DNA reads TGTGCCAGCAGCTTATGGTCGGGGGTGAACACCGGGGAGCTGTTTTTT. Translation gives CASSLWSGVNTGELFF. Full variable domain (outside the CDR3, taken from reference TRBV7-2 and TRBJ2-2): GAGVSQSPSNKVTEKGKDVELRCDPISGHTALYWYRQSLGQGLEFLIYFQGNSAPDKSGLPSDRFSAERTGGSVSTLTIQRTQQEDSAVYLCASSLWSGVNTGELFFGEGSRLTVL.

J is TRBJ2-7 and V is TRBV3-1 (or the pseudogene TRBV3-2); 10 bases are a match to TRBD2. With 4 bases clipped from V and 5 bases from J, the junction kept 5 bases outside the gene matches. This CDR3 spans 14 amino acids. The germline CDR1 and CDR2 sequences are LGHDT and YNNKEL (reference sequence). CDR3: CASSPSGSYNEQYF. CDR3 nucleotides: TGTGCCAGCAGCCCTAGCGGGAGTTACAACGAGCAGTACTTC.

The chain employs TRBV7-2 and TRBJ1-3; TRBD1 matches 8 bases. Looked up from germline, CDR1 is SGHTA and CDR2 is FQGNSA. Trimming at V came to 6 bases and at J to 0 bases, leaving 7 bases not matched to a gene. The CDR3 is 16 amino acids. CDR3 sequence (DNA): TGTGCCAGCAGAGCAATAACAGGGGGCTCTGGAAACACCATATATTTT. This translates into CASRAITGGSGNTIYF.

The chain joins TRBV24-1 to TRBJ2-1, with TRBD2 matching over 11 bases. V lost 3 bases and J lost 7; bases outside the gene matches: 4. This CDR3 region has 15 residues. CDR1 and CDR2 from the germline V gene are KGHDR and SFDVKD. CDR3 coding DNA: TGTGCCACCAGTGATCCGGCTAGCGGGAGGAATGAGCAGTTCTTC. Translated: CATSDPASGRNEQFF.

The chain combines TRBV30 with TRBJ2-6; tentatively, D is TRBD1 (5 bases). V lost 3 bases and J lost 2, with 5 bases in between. The V gene's germline CDR1 is GTSNPN and CDR2 SVGIG (reference sequence). The CDR3 totals 13 residues. The CDR3 is CAWRTAGANVLTF. The CDR3 bases are TGTGCCTGGAGGACAGCTGGGGCCAACGTCCTGACTTTC.

The chain is built from TRBV21-1 and TRBJ2-4; the table's TRBD2 call for D was not verified on the DNA. TRBV21-1 is recorded as a pseudogene. The CDR3 is 16 residues long. The CDR3 spells CASSKIGTSSENIQYF. The CDR3 nucleotides are TGTGCCAGCAGCAAAATAGGCACTAGCTCGGAAAACATTCAGTACTTC.

This clone was seen once. The J gene is TRBJ2-5, the V gene TRBV6-5; possible D gene TRBD2, 5 bases. The CDR3 contains 14 residues. Looked up from germline, CDR1 is MNHEY and CDR2 is SVGAGI. Trimming pared 6 bases from V and 0 bases from J, leaving 11 bases between. The CDR3 sequence is CASRMTGYQETQYF. The CDR3, as DNA: TGTGCCAGCAGGATGACGGGGTACCAAGAGACCCAGTACTTC.